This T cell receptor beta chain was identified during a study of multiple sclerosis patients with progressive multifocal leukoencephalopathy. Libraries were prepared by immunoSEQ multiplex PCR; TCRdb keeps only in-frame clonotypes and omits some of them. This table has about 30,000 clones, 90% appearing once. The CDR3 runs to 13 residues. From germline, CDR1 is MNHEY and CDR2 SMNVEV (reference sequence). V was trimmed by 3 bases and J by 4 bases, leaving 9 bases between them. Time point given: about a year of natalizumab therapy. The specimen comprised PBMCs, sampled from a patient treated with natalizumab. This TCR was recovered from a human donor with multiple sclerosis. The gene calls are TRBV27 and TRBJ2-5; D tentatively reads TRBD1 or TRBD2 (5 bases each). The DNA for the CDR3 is TGTGCCAGCAGTTTGAGGGGTTCAGAGACCCAGTACTTC. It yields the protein CASSLRGSETQYF.